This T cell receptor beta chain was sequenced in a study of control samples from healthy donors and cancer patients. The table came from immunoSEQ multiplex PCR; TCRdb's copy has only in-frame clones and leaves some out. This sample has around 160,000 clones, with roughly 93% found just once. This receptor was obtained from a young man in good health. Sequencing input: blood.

The CDR3 DNA follows: TGTGCCAGCAGCCTTGGGACCGGAGCTAACTATGGCTACACCTTC. Its protein is CASSLGTGANYGYTF. The rearrangement links TRBV5-4 to TRBJ1-2; possibly TRBD1 for D (5 bases). CDR1 and CDR2 from the germline V gene are SGHNT and YYREEE (reference sequence). The CDR3 extends over 15 amino acids. The V end was cut by 4 bases, the J end by 0 bases, with 13 bases between.